The 14 T cell receptor beta chains below come from one sample, sequenced in a study of cytomegalovirus exposure and HLA in healthy donors. Measured with immunoSEQ multiplex PCR; TCRdb has only the in-frame clones, and not every one. In the table there are 150,000 to 200,000 clones, around nine tenths of which are singletons. The source material was PBMCs. All receptors come from a man aged 18 to 29 in good health and CMV-seropositive.

J is TRBJ1-2 and V is TRBV5-6, with D maybe TRBD1 (6 bases). CDR3 length: 15 residues. From germline, CDR1 is SGHDT and CDR2 YYEEEE. V lost 4 bases and J 2 bases, leaving 15 bases between the germline ends. DNA for the CDR3: TGTGCCAGCAGCCCTACGGCGGGGGCCAACTATGGCTACACCTTC. Translating it yields CASSPTAGANYGYTF.

The CDR3 DNA follows: TGTGCCAGCAGCGCTCAATCTGTAGCCGAGCAGTTCTTC. Residues: CASSAQSVAEQFF. The chain uses TRBV9 and TRBJ2-1; D gene unclear. Germline V gene sequence: CDR1 SGDLS, CDR2 YYNGEE. The CDR3 runs 13 residues. V lost 3 bases to trimming and J lost 10 bases, with 14 bases between them.

V usage is TRBV7-9 and J usage is TRBJ2-7; D possibly corresponds to TRBD2 (6 bases). The germline V and J ends were trimmed by 5 bases and 6 bases, with 17 bases remaining between them. Per germline, CDR1 SEHNR and CDR2 FQNEAQ (reference sequence). The CDR3 has 14 residues. The CDR3 nucleotides are TGTGCCAGCAGCCCGAGAGGCTGGGGAGGCGAGCAGTACTTC. It yields the protein CASSPRGWGGEQYF.

The chain has TRBV18 and TRBJ2-3; TRBD1 might be the D (5 bases). The V end lost 5 bases, the J end lost 2 bases, and 8 bases lay between the germline ends. This CDR3 has 13 residues. Germline V gene data show CDR1 as KGHSH and CDR2 as LQKENI. The CDR3 DNA sequence: TGTGCCAGCTCATCGACAGCCACAGATACGCAGTATTTT. It codes for CASSSTATDTQYF.

This clone occurred many times. The V gene is TRBV10-1, the J gene TRBJ2-1, with a weak D call TRBD1 (6 bases). Germline values: CDR1 WNHNN, CDR2 SYGVQD (reference sequence). Trimming took 5 bases from V and 13 from J, leaving 15 bases between them. CDR3 length equals 12 residues. Here the CDR3 DNA reads TGCGCCAGCAGTCGCTTGACAGGCTATCAGTTCTTC. Protein product: CASSRLTGYQFF.

This chain uses TRBV5-1 with TRBJ2-1; 7 bases map to TRBD2. The CDR3 runs 19 residues. Germline CDR1 SGHRS, CDR2 YFSETQ. The junction had 14 bases not matched to a gene; V was cut back by 1 base and J by 1 base. The CDR3 DNA sequence: TGCGCCAGCAGCTTGTTGGGGGGGACCCCGTTGGGTTCCTACAATGAGCAGTTCTTC. Its protein is CASSLLGGTPLGSYNEQFF.

V and J are TRBV7-7 and TRBJ2-3; 10 nucleotides match TRBD2. Germline-derived CDR1 and CDR2 are SSHAT and FNYEAQ (reference sequence). There are 12 residues in the CDR3. As DNA, the CDR3 is TGTGCTACTAGCGGGGACACAGATACGCAGTATTTT. Protein product: CATSGDTDTQYF.

As DNA, the CDR3 is TGTGCCAGCAGCTGGATCTGGGCAGGGGAGCCCGGGGAGCTGTTTTTT. This codes for CASSWIWAGEPGELFF. This rearrangement joins TRBV7-9 to TRBJ2-2, with D tentatively TRBD1 (6 bases). With 4 bases removed from V and 6 bases from J, the gap between germline ends came to 18 bases. There are 16 residues in the CDR3. Germline V CDR1 and CDR2: SEHNR, FQNEAQ (reference sequence). The variable domain in full, with the rest retrieved from reference TRBV7-9 and TRBJ2-2, is DTGVSQNPRHKITKRGQNVTFRCDPISEHNRLYWYRQTLGQGPEFLTYFQNEAQLEKSRLLSDRFSAERPKGSFSTLEIQRTEQGDSAMYLCASSWIWAGEPGELFFGEGSRLTVL.

The chain links TRBV27 to TRBJ2-7; 10 bases agree with TRBD2. Germline loops: CDR1 MNHEY, CDR2 SMNVEV (reference sequence). The CDR3 sequence is 15 residues long. V was clipped by 4 bases and J by 4 bases; unmatched bases: 7. The CDR3 region has the DNA TGTGCCAGCAGTTGGGGACTAGCGAGAGCTTACGAGCAGTACTTC. Amino acid sequence: CASSWGLARAYEQYF.

This chain links TRBV7-9 with TRBJ1-1; D is unresolved. Trimming left V 5 bases short and J 3 bases short, with 10 bases between. Germline V gives CDR1 SEHNR, CDR2 FQNEAQ (reference sequence). CDR3 length: 13 residues. The CDR3 coding sequence is TGTGCCAGCAGCCTCCAGGAGGACACTGAAGCTTTCTTT. This codes for CASSLQEDTEAFF. The full variable domain, its missing parts supplied by reference TRBV7-9 and TRBJ1-1, is DTGVSQNPRHKITKRGQNVTFRCDPISEHNRLYWYRQTLGQGPEFLTYFQNEAQLEKSRLLSDRFSAERPKGSFSTLEIQRTEQGDSAMYLCASSLQEDTEAFFGQGTRLTVV.

This clone was detected once. The CDR3 DNA is TGTGCCAGCAGCTTATCGGCAGGGGACGAAGCTTTCTTT. This sequence encodes CASSLSAGDEAFF. This chain uses TRBV7-9 with TRBJ1-1, with a possible D match to TRBD1 (6 bases). The CDR3 extends over 13 amino acids. Germline V gene data show CDR1 as SEHNR and CDR2 as FQNEAQ (reference sequence). Trimming pared 2 bases from V and 8 bases from J, leaving 12 bases between.

The rearrangement uses TRBV7-9 and TRBJ2-7, with no clear D. The germline gives CDR1 SEHNR, CDR2 FQNEAQ (reference sequence). The CDR3 loop spans 12 amino acids. The V end lost 5 bases, the J end lost 2 bases, and 7 bases lay between the germline ends. In DNA, the CDR3 is TGTGCCAGCAGCCTCACTCCCTACGAGCAGTACTTC. It encodes CASSLTPYEQYF.

The chain employs TRBV11-3 and TRBJ1-1; perhaps TRBD1 as D (5 bases). The V end lost 5 bases, the J end lost 1 base, and 17 bases lay between the germline ends. This CDR3 spans 16 amino acids. The germline gives CDR1 SGHNT, CDR2 YENEEA. The DNA of the CDR3 is TGTGCCAGCAGCCCGGGGGTATCCAGCACGAACACTGAAGCTTTCTTT. This translates into CASSPGVSSTNTEAFF.

As DNA, the CDR3 is TGTGCCAGCAGCCACGTTCGTCTCCCCGGCGAGCAGTACTTC. This sequence encodes CASSHVRLPGEQYF. V is TRBV7-8 and J is TRBJ2-7; D ambiguous. Trimming shortened V by 5 bases and J by 6 bases, and 17 bases separated the two germline ends. Germline CDR1 reads SGHVS; CDR2 reads FQNEAQ. The CDR3 totals 14 residues.